This T cell receptor beta chain was retrieved from a study of CD8+ T cells in alopecia areata. Study-wide findings and caveats: Just one nonresponder means the tie between baseline CD8+ expansion and response stays uncertain. Mice showed clearer TCR sharing than patients did, a gap that was possibly HLA-related. Lesional tissue from the scalp (especially in alopecia totalis/universalis) showed higher clonality than normal scalp.

The treatment was: oral pan-JAK inhibitor, 5-10 mg twice daily. Researchers gathered lesional scalp punch biopsies and peripheral blood from patients with alopecia areata. V was pared by 4 bases and J by 0 bases, with 11 bases between. There are 15 residues in the CDR3. Germline values: CDR1 SEHNR, CDR2 FQNEAQ (reference sequence). With regard to this clone: Its target is unknown.

Extracted from the samples, RNA was reverse transcribed into cDNA to serve as the sequencing template. The assay was immunoSEQ multiplex PCR, and TCRdb's table has in-frame clones only and misses some. Among 6,900 or so clones, less than 75% were seen once, and the ten largest hold roughly 17%. The sample was skin, taken at week 4, from a patient treated with tofacitinib. The receptor comes from a human donor with alopecia areata. V is TRBV7-9 and J is TRBJ2-3; D gene ambiguous. This chain's CDR3 is CASSSIVTSTDTQYF. CDR3 sequence (DNA): TGTGCCAGCAGCTCAATAGTGACTAGCACAGATACGCAGTATTTT. Full variable domain (missing parts from reference TRBV7-9 and TRBJ2-3): DTGVSQNPRHKITKRGQNVTFRCDPISEHNRLYWYRQTLGQGPEFLTYFQNEAQLEKSRLLSDRFSAERPKGSFSTLEIQRTEQGDSAMYLCASSSIVTSTDTQYFGPGTRLTVL.